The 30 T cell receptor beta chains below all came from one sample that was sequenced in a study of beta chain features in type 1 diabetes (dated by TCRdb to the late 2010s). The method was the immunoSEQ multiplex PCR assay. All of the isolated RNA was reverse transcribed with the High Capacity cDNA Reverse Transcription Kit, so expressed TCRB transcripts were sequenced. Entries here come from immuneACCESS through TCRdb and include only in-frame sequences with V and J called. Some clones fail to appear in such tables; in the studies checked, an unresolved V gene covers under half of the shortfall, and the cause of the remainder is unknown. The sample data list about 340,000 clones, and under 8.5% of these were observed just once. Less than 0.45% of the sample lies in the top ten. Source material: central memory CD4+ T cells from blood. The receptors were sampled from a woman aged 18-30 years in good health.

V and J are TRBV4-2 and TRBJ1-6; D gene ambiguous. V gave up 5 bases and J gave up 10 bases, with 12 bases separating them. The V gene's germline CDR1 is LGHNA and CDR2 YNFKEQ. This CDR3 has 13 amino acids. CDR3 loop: CASSSSSRSPLHF. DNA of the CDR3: TGTGCCAGCAGCTCATCATCCAGATCACCCCTCCACTTT.

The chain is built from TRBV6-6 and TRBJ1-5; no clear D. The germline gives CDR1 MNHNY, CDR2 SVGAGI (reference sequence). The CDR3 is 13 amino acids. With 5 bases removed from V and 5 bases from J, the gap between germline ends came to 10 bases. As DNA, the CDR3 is TGTGCCAGCAGTGAGACGTCAGATCAGCCCCAGCATTTT. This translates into CASSETSDQPQHF.

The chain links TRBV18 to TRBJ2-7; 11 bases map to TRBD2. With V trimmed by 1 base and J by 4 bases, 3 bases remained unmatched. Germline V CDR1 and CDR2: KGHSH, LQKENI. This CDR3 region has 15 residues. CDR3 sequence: CASSPQLAGAYEQYF. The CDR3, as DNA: TGTGCCAGCTCACCACAACTAGCGGGAGCGTACGAGCAGTACTTC.

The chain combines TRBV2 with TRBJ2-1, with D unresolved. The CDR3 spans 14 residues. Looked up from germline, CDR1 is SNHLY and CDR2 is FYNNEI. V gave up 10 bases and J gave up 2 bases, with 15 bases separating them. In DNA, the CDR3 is TGTGCCACCTCTCTACGAGGCCCCTACAATGAGCAGTTCTTC. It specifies CATSLRGPYNEQFF.

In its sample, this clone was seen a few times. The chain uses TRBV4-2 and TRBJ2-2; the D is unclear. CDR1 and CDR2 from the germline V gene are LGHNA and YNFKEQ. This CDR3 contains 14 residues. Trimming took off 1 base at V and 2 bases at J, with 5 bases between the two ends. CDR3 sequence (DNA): TGTGCCAGCAGCCAAGGTTACAACACCGGGGAGCTGTTTTTT. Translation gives CASSQGYNTGELFF.

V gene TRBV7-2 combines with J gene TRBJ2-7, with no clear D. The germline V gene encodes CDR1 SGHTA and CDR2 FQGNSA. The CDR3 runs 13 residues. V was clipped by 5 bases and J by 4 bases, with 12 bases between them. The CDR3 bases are TGTGCCAGCAGCCCCCGTGGTGGATACGAGCAGTACTTC. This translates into CASSPRGGYEQYF.

The CDR3 loop is CASSLRGGGSAYEQYF. Here the CDR3 DNA reads TGTGCCAGCAGCCTCCGGGGAGGAGGCAGTGCCTACGAGCAGTACTTC. This rearrangement joins TRBV4-2 to TRBJ2-7, with a weak D call TRBD2 (6 bases). The V and J ends lost 4 bases and 2 bases respectively, with 18 bases between them. The CDR3 extends over 16 amino acids. Germline V gene lookup returns CDR1 LGHNA and CDR2 YNFKEQ.

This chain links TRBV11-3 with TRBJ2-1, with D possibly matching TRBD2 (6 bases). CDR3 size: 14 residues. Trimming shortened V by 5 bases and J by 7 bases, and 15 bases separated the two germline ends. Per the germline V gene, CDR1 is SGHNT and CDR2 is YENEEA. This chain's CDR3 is CASSLYGGVNEQFF. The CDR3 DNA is TGTGCCAGCAGCCTTTACGGGGGAGTTAATGAGCAGTTCTTC.

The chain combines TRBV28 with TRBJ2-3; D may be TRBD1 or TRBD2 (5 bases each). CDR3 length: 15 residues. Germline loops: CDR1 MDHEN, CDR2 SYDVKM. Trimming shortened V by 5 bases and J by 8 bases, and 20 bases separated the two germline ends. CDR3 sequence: CASSPRTGTVVTQYF. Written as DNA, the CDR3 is TGTGCCAGCAGTCCTAGGACCGGGACGGTTGTTACGCAGTATTTT.

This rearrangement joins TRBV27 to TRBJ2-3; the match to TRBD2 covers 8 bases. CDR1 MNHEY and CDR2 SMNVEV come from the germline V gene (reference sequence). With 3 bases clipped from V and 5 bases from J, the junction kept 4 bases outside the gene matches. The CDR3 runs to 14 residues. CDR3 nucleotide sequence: TGTGCCAGCAGTTTGGCAGGGACTAGAGATACGCAGTATTTT. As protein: CASSLAGTRDTQYF.

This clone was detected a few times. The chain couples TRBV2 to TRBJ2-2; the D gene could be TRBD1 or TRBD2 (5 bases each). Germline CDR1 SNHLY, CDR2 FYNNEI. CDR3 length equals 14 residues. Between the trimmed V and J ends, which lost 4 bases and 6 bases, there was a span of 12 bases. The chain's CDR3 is CASSGPGSAGELFF. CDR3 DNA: TGTGCCAGCAGTGGACCAGGGAGCGCCGGGGAGCTGTTTTTT.

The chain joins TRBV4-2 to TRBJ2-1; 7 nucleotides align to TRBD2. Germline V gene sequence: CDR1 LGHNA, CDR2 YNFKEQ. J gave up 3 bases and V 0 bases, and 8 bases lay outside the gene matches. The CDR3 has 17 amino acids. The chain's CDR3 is CASSQDRGTTYYNEQFF. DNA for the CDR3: TGTGCCAGCAGCCAAGATCGGGGGACTACCTACTACAATGAGCAGTTCTTC.

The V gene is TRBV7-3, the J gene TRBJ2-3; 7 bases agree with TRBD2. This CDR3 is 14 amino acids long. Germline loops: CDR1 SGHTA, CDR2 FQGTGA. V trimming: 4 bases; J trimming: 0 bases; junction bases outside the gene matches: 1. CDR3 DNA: TGTGCCAGCAGCTCGACTAGCAGCACAGATACGCAGTATTTT. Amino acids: CASSSTSSTDTQYF.

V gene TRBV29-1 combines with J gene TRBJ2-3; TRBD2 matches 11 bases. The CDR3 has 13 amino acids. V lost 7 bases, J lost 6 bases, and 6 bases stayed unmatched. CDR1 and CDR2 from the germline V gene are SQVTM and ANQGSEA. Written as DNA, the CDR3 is TGCAGCGGGAGACTAGCGGGGCGGGATACGCAGTATTTT. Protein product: CSGRLAGRDTQYF.

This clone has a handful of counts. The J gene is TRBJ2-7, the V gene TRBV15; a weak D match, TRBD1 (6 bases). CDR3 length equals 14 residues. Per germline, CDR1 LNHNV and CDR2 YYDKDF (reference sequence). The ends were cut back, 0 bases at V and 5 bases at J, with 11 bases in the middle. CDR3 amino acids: CATSRDLEGDEQYF. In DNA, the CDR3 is TGTGCCACCAGCAGAGATCTTGAGGGGGACGAGCAGTACTTC. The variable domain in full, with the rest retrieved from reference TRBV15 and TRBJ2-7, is DAMVIQNPRYQVTQFGKPVTLSCSQTLNHNVMYWYQQKSSQAPKLLFHYYDKDFNNEADTPDNFQSRRPNTSFCFLDIRSPGLGDTAMYLCATSRDLEGDEQYFGPGTRLTVT.

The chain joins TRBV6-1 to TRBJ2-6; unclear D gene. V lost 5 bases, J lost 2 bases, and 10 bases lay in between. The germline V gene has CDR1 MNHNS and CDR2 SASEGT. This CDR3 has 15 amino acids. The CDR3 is CASSRGVAGANVLTF. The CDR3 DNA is TGTGCCAGCAGTCGCGGTGTGGCTGGGGCCAACGTCCTGACTTTC.

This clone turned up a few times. CDR3 protein: CTVEGRGFDYGYTF. CDR3 in DNA: TGCACCGTCGAGGGCAGAGGATTTGACTATGGCTACACCTTC. This rearrangement joins TRBV29-1 to TRBJ1-2; D not certain. The germline V gene has CDR1 SQVTM and CDR2 ANQGSEA. This CDR3 spans 14 amino acids.

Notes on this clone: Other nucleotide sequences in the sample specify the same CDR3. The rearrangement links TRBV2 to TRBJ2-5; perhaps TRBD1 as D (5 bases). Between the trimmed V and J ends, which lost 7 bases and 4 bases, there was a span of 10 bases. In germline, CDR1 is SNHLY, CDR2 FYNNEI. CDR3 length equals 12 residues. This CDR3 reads CASKGPGETQYF. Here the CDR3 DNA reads TGTGCCAGCAAGGGGCCGGGAGAGACCCAGTACTTC. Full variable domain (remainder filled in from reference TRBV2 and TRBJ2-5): EPEVTQTPSHQVTQMGQEVILRCVPISNHLYFYWYRQILGQKVEFLVSFYNNEISEKSEIFDDQFSVERPDGSNFTLKIRSTKLEDSAMYFCASKGPGETQYFGPGTRLLVL.

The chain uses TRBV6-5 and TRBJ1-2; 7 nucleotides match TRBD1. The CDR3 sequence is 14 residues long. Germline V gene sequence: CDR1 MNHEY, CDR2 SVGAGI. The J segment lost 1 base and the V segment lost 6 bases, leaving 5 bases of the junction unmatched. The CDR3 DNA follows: TGTGCCAGCAGGAGGACAGGACTTAACTATGGCTACACCTTC. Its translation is CASRRTGLNYGYTF.

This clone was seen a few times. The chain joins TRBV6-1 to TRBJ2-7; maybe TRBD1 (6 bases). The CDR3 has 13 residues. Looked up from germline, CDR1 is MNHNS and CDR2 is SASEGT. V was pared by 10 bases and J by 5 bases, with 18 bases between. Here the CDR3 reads CAISGDNSHEQYF. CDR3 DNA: TGTGCCATATCCGGGGACAATAGTCACGAGCAGTACTTC.

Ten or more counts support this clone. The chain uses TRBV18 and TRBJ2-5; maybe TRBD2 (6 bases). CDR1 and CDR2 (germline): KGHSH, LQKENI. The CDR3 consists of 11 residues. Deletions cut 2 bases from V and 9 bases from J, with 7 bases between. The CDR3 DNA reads TGTGCCAGCTCACCAGAGCGGGCCCAGTACTTC. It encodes CASSPERAQYF.

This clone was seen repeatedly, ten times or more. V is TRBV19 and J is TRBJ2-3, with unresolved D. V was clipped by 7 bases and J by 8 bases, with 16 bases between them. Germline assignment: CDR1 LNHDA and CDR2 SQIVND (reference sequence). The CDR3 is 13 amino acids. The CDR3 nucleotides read TGTGCCAGTACTAAGGGAAGGACCGGTACGCAGTATTTT. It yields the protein CASTKGRTGTQYF.

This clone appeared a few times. DNA of the CDR3: TGTGCCAGCAGCACCGGGTTAGCCTACGAGCAGTACTTC. This sequence encodes CASSTGLAYEQYF. This chain joins TRBV5-4 and TRBJ2-7; no reliable D call. The CDR3 spans 13 residues. Germline CDR1 and CDR2: SGHNT and YYREEE (reference sequence). V shed 4 bases and J shed 2 bases, with 10 bases lying between them.

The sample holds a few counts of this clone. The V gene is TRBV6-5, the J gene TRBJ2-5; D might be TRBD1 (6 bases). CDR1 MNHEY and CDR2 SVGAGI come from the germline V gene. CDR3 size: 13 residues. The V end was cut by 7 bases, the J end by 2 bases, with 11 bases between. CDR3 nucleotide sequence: TGTGCCAGCAAACGGACAGCACAAGAGACCCAGTACTTC. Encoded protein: CASKRTAQETQYF.

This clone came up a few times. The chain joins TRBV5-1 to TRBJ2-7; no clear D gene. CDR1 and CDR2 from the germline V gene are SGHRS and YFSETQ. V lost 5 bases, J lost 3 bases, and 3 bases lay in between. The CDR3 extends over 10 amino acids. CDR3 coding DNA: TGCGCCAGCAGTTGCTACGAGCAGTACTTC. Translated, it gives CASSCYEQYF.

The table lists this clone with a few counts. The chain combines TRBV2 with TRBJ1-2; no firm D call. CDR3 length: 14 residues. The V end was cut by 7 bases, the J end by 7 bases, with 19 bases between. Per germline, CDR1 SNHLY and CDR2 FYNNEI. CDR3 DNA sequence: TGTGCCAGCACCGTAAACGGCCTCAGTGGTGGCTACACCTTC. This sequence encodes CASTVNGLSGGYTF. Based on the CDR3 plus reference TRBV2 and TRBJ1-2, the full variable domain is EPEVTQTPSHQVTQMGQEVILRCVPISNHLYFYWYRQILGQKVEFLVSFYNNEISEKSEIFDDQFSVERPDGSNFTLKIRSTKLEDSAMYFCASTVNGLSGGYTFGSGTRLTVV.

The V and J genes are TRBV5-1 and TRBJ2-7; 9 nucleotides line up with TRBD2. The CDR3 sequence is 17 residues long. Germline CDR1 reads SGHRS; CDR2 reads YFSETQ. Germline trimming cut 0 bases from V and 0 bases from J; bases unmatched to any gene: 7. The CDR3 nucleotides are TGCGCCAGCAGCTTGGGGCTAGCGGGACCGAGCTCCTACGAGCAGTACTTC. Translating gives CASSLGLAGPSSYEQYF.

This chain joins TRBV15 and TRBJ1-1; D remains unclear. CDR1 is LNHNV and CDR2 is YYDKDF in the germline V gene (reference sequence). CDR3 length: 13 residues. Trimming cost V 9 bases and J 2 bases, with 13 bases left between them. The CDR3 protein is CATWNLGNTEAFF. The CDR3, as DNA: TGTGCCACTTGGAATTTGGGTAACACTGAAGCTTTCTTT.

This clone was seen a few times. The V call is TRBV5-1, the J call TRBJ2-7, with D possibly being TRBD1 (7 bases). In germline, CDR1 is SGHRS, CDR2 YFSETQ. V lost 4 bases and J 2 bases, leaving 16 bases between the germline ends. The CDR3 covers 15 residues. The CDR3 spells CASSLTQGGPYEQYF. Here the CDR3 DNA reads TGCGCCAGCAGCCTGACTCAGGGGGGCCCCTACGAGCAGTACTTC.

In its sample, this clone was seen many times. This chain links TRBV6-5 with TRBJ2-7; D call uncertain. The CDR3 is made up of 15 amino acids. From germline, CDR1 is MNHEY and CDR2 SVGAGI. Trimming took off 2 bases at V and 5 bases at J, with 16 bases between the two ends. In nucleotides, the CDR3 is TGTGCCAGCAGTTACCGGTCATTAGGGAAGAACGAGCAGTACTTC. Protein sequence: CASSYRSLGKNEQYF.